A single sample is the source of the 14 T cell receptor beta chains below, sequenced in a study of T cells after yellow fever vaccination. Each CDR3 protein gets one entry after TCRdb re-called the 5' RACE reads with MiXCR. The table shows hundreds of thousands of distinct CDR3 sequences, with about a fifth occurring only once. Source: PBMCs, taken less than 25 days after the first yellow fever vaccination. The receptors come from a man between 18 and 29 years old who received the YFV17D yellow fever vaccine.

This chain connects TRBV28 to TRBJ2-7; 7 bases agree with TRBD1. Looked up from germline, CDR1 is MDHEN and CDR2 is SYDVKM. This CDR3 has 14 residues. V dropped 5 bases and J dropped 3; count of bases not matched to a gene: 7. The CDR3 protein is CASSRNRQGYEQYV. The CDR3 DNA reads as TGTGCCAGCAGTCGGAATAGACAGGGCTACGAGCAGTACGTC.

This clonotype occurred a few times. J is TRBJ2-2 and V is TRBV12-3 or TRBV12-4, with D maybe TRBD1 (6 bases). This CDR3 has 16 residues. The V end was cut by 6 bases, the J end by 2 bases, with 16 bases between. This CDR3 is CASRSFNRDNTGELFF. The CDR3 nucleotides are TGTGCCAGCAGGTCCTTCAACAGGGATAACACCGGGGAGCTGTTTTTT.

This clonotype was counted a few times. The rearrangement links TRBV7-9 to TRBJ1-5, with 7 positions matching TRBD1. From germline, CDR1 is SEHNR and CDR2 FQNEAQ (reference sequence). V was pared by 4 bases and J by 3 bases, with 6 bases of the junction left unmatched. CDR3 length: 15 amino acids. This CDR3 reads CASSSGTVFNQPQHF. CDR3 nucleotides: TGTGCCAGCAGCTCCGGGACAGTTTTCAATCAGCCCCAGCATTTT.

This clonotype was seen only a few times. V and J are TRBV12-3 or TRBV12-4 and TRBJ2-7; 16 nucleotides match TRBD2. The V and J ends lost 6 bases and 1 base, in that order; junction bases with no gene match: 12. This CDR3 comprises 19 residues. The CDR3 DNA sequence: TGTGCCAGCAGCCGACAACCGGGACTAGCGGGGGGGCCATCCTACGAGCAGTACTTC. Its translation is CASSRQPGLAGGPSYEQYF.

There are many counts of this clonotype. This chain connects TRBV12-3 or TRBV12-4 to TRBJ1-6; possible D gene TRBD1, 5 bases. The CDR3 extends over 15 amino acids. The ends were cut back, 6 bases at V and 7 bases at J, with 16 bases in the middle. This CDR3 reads CASSLGASANSPLHF. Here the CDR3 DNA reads TGTGCCAGCAGCCTAGGGGCCTCCGCAAATTCACCCCTCCACTTT.

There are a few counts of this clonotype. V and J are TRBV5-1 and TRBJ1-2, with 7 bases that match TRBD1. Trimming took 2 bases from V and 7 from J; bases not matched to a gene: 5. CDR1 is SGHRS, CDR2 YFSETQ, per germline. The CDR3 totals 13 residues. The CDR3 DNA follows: TGCGCCAGCAGCTTACAGGGGATTGCTGGCTACACCTTC. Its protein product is CASSLQGIAGYTF.

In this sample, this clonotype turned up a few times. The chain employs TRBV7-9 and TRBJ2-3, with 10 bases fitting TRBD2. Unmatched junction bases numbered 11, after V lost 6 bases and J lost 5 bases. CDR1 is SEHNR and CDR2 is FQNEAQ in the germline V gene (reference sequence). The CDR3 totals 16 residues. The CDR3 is CASSPSGGLVGDTQYF. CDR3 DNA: TGTGCCAGCAGTCCTAGCGGGGGCCTGGTTGGAGATACGCAGTATTTT.

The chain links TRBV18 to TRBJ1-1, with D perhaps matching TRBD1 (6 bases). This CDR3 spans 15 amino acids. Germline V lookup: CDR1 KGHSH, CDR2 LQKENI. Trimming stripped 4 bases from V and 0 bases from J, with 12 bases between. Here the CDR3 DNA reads TGTGCCAGCTCACTTACAGGGTATGTGAACACTGAAGCTTTCTTT. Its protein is CASSLTGYVNTEAFF.

As DNA, the CDR3 is TGTGCCAGCAGCCAATGGGAGCGGGGGGAACAAGAGACCCAGTACTTC. It yields the protein CASSQWERGEQETQYF. V usage is TRBV7-3 and J usage is TRBJ2-5; 9 bases fit TRBD2. The junction had 9 bases not matched to a gene; V was cut back by 5 bases and J by 2 bases. Germline CDR1 SGHTA, CDR2 FQGTGA. The CDR3 covers 16 residues.

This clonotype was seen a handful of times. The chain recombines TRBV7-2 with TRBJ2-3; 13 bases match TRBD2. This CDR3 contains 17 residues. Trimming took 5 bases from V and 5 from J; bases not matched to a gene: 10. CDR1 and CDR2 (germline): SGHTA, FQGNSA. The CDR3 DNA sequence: TGTGCCAGCAGCCGTCCAACCGGGACTAGCGGGGTAGATACGCAGTATTTT. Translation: CASSRPTGTSGVDTQYF.

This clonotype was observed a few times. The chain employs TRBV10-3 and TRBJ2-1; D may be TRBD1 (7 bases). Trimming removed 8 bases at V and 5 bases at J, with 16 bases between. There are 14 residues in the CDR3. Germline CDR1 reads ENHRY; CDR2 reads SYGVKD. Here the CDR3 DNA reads TGTGCCATCCGTGGCGGGACAGTCGACAATGAGCAGTTCTTC. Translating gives CAIRGGTVDNEQFF.

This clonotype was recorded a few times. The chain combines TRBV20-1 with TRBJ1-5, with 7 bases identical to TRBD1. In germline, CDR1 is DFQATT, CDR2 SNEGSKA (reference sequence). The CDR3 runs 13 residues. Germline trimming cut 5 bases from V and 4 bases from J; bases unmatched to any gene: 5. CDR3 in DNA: TGCAGTGCTGGGACAGATCTTAATCAGCCCCAGCATTTT. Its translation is CSAGTDLNQPQHF.

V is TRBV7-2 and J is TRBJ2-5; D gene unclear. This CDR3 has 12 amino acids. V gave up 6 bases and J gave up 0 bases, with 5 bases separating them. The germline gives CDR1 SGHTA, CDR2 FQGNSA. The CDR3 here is CASRSDQETQYF. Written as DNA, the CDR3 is TGTGCCAGCAGGTCGGACCAAGAGACCCAGTACTTC. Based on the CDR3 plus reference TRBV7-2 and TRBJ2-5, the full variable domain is GAGVSQSPSNKVTEKGKDVELRCDPISGHTALYWYRQSLGQGLEFLIYFQGNSAPDKSGLPSDRFSAERTGGSVSTLTIQRTQQEDSAVYLCASRSDQETQYFGPGTRLLVL.

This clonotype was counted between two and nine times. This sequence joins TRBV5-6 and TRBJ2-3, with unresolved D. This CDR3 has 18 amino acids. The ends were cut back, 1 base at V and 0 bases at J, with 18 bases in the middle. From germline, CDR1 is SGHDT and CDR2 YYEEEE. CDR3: CASSLTIRRISSTDTQYF. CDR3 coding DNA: TGTGCCAGCAGCTTGACAATCAGGAGAATTTCCAGCACAGATACGCAGTATTTT.